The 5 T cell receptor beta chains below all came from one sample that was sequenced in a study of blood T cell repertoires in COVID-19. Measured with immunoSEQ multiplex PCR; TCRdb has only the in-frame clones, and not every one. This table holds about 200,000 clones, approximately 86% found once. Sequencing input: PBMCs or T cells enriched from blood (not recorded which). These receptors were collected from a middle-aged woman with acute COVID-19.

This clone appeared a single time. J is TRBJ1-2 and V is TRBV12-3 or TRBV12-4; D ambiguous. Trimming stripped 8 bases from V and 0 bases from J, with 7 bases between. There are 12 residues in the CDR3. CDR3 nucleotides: TGTGCCAGCTCTGAGTCTAACTATGGCTACACCTTC. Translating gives CASSESNYGYTF.

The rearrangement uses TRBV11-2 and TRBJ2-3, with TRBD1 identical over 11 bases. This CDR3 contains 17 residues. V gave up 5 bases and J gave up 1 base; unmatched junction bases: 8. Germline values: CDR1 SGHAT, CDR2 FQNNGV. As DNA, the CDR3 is TGTGCCAGCAGCCCCCCTCCGGGACAGGGGGGCACAGATACGCAGTATTTT. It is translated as CASSPPPGQGGTDTQYF.

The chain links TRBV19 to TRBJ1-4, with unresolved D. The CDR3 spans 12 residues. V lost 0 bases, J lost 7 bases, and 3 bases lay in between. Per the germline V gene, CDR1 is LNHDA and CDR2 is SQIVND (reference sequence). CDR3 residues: CASSIDREKLFF. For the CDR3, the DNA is TGTGCCAGTAGTATAGATCGTGAAAAACTGTTTTTT.

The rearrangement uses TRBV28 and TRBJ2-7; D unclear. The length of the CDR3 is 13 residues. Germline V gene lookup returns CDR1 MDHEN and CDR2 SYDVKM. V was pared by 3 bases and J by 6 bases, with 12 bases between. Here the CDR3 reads CASSFAGSGEQYF. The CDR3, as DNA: TGTGCCAGCAGTTTCGCCGGGTCCGGCGAGCAGTACTTC.

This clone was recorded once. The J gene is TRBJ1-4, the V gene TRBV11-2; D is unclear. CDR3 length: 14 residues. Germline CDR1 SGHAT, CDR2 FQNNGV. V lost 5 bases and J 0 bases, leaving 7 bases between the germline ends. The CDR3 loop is CASSLTTTNEKLFF. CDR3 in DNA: TGTGCCAGCAGCCTGACAACAACTAATGAAAAACTGTTTTTT.